This TCR beta chain stems from a study of T cell changes during pregnancy in multiple sclerosis. CDR1 and CDR2 (germline): SGHNT, YYREEE (reference sequence). V shed 0 bases and J shed 1 base, with 9 bases lying between them. This CDR3 spans 15 amino acids. Generated by immunoSEQ multiplex PCR, the TCRdb table keeps only in-frame clones and is missing some. The sample consists of 90,000 to 100,000 clones, under 95% of them appearing once. J is TRBJ2-3 and V is TRBV5-4; D call uncertain. The clonotype originates from a female donor with multiple sclerosis, enrolled in a pregnancy study. This specimen consisted of peripheral blood, obtained in the first trimester of pregnancy. CDR3 nucleotides: TGTGCCAGCAGCTTGGTTGCGGTGGGCACAGATACGCAGTATTTT. Its translation: CASSLVAVGTDTQYF. The full variable domain, in which reference TRBV5-4 and TRBJ2-3 provide the parts outside the CDR3, is ETGVTQSPTHLIKTRGQQVTLRCSSQSGHNTVSWYQQALGQGPQFIFQYYREEENGRGNFPPRFSGLQFPNYSSELNVNALELDDSALYLCASSLVAVGTDTQYFGPGTRLTVL.